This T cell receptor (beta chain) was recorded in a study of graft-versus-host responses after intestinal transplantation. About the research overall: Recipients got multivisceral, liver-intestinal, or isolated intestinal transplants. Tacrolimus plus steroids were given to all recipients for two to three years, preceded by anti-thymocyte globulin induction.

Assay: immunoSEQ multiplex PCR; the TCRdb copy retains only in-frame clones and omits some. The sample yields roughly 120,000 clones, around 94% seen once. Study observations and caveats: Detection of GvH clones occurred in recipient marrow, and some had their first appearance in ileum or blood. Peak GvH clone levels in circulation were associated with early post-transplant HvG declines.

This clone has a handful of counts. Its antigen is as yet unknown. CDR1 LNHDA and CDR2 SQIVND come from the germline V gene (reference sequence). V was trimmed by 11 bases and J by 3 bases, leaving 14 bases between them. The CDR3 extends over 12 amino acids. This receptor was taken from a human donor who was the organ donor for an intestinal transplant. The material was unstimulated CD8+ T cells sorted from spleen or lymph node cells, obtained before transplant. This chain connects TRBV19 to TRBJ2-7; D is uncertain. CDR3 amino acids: CAGLEPHYEQYF. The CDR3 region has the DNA TGTGCCGGTCTAGAACCTCACTACGAGCAGTACTTC.